These 13 T cell receptor beta chains share one sample of origin, sequenced in a study of blood T cell repertoires in COVID-19. This table comes from immunoSEQ multiplex PCR, and its TCRdb copy is limited to in-frame clones, with some not included. Of approximately 260,000 clones listed, approximately 87% are singletons. Sequencing input: peripheral blood. The receptors were sampled from a man aged 55 to 70 who had recovered from COVID-19.

The genes are TRBV25-1 and TRBJ1-6; 9 nucleotides agree with TRBD1. Trimming cost V 6 bases and J 9 bases; bases outside gene matches: 9. CDR1 and CDR2 (germline): MGHDK, SYGVNS. The CDR3 sequence is 15 residues long. The CDR3 loop is CASSAPGTGSSPLHF. CDR3 DNA sequence: TGTGCCAGCAGCGCACCCGGGACAGGGAGTTCACCCCTCCACTTT.

The chain employs TRBV30 and TRBJ1-4, with 7 bases that match TRBD1. The germline CDR1 and CDR2 sequences are GTSNPN and SVGIG (reference sequence). V lost 3 bases and J lost 8; bases outside the gene matches: 9. The CDR3 runs 14 residues. The chain's CDR3 is CAWRVRGAGEKLFF. In DNA form, the CDR3 reads TGTGCCTGGAGGGTCAGGGGGGCTGGAGAAAAACTGTTTTTT.

This sequence joins TRBV19 and TRBJ2-3; D is uncertain. Per the germline V gene, CDR1 is LNHDA and CDR2 is SQIVND (reference sequence). V was pared by 1 base and J by 4 bases, with 15 bases between. This CDR3 contains 16 residues. The CDR3 DNA follows: TGTGCCAGTAGTATAGTCCCGAGGCCGGTAGCAGATACGCAGTATTTT. Amino acid sequence: CASSIVPRPVADTQYF.

This chain links TRBV3-1 (or the pseudogene TRBV3-2) with TRBJ1-1; TRBD1 agrees at 9 bases. Trimming removed 3 bases from V and 0 bases from J; junction bases left unmatched: 2. The CDR3 runs to 15 residues. Looked up from germline, CDR1 is LGHDT and CDR2 is YNNKEL (reference sequence). CDR3 nucleotides: TGTGCCAGCAGCCACGGGGACAGGGTGAACACTGAAGCTTTCTTT. It encodes CASSHGDRVNTEAFF.

This clone was seen only once. CDR3 DNA sequence: TGTGCCAGCAGCTTAATGGGCCAGGGCAACACCGGGGAGCTGTTTTTT. It is translated as CASSLMGQGNTGELFF. The chain uses TRBV5-6 and TRBJ2-2, with D perhaps TRBD1 (5 bases). Trimming stripped 2 bases from V and 2 bases from J, with 13 bases between. The CDR3 runs 16 residues. From germline, CDR1 is SGHDT and CDR2 YYEEEE. Together with reference TRBV5-6 and TRBJ2-2, the CDR3 gives the full variable domain: DAGVTQSPTHLIKTRGQQVTLRCSPKSGHDTVSWYQQALGQGPQFIFQYYEEEERQRGNFPDRFSGHQFPNYSSELNVNALLLGDSALYLCASSLMGQGNTGELFFGEGSRLTVL.

V and J are TRBV4-1 and TRBJ2-3, with D possibly TRBD2 on 6 matching bases. Per the germline V gene, CDR1 is MGHRA and CDR2 is YSYEKL. Trimming shortened V by 0 bases and J by 0 bases, and 13 bases separated the two germline ends. There are 17 residues in the CDR3. The CDR3 DNA follows: TGCGCCAGCAGCCAAGAGCGGGGAGCGGCTAGCACAGATACGCAGTATTTT. Protein: CASSQERGAASTDTQYF.

There are a few counts of this clone. The gene calls are TRBV19 and TRBJ2-2, with TRBD2 identical over 9 bases. Per germline, CDR1 LNHDA and CDR2 SQIVND (reference sequence). The trim removed 5 bases at V and 6 bases at J, leaving 7 bases unmatched. The CDR3 is made up of 15 amino acids. Here the CDR3 reads CASSVTSGYAGELFF. CDR3 nucleotides: TGTGCCAGTAGTGTCACTAGCGGGTACGCCGGGGAGCTGTTTTTT.

The gene calls are TRBV29-1 and TRBJ2-1; D uncertain. Per the germline V gene, CDR1 is SQVTM and CDR2 is ANQGSEA. CDR3 length: 10 residues. Trimming cost V 1 base and J 9 bases, with 4 bases left between them. CDR3 residues: CSVEVGEQFF. The CDR3 DNA sequence: TGCAGCGTTGAAGTCGGTGAGCAGTTCTTC.

The chain recombines TRBV18 with TRBJ2-2; 9 nucleotides agree with TRBD1. Per germline, CDR1 KGHSH and CDR2 LQKENI. CDR3 length equals 16 residues. Trimming cost V 6 bases and J 5 bases; bases outside gene matches: 10. The CDR3 DNA is TGTGCCAGCTCCCACACCGGGACAGGGAGAACCGGGGAGCTGTTTTTT. This gives the protein CASSHTGTGRTGELFF.

The chain joins TRBV14 to TRBJ2-1; 10 bases are shared with TRBD2. Germline assignment: CDR1 SGHDN and CDR2 FVKESK. V dropped 0 bases and J dropped 7; count of bases not matched to a gene: 6. The CDR3 consists of 16 residues. CDR3 sequence (DNA): TGTGCCAGCAGCCAAGAGTCTAGCGGGGGAGTTAATGAGCAGTTCTTC. It codes for CASSQESSGGVNEQFF. The full variable domain, with the rest looked up from reference TRBV14 and TRBJ2-1, is EAGVTQFPSHSVIEKGQTVTLRCDPISGHDNLYWYRRVMGKEIKFLLHFVKESKQDESGMPNNRFLAERTGGTYSTLKVQPAELEDSGVYFCASSQESSGGVNEQFFGPGTRLTVL.

The chain couples TRBV5-6 to TRBJ2-5; 15 bases align to TRBD2. The V gene end was trimmed by 2 bases and the J gene end by 1 base; junction bases not matched to a gene: 6. Germline loops: CDR1 SGHDT, CDR2 YYEEEE. The length of the CDR3 is 18 residues. The CDR3 protein is CASSFGTSGGPFQETQYF. The CDR3 bases are TGTGCCAGCAGCTTCGGGACTAGCGGGGGGCCTTTCCAAGAGACCCAGTACTTC. Complete variable domain (other parts from reference TRBV5-6 and TRBJ2-5): DAGVTQSPTHLIKTRGQQVTLRCSPKSGHDTVSWYQQALGQGPQFIFQYYEEEERQRGNFPDRFSGHQFPNYSSELNVNALLLGDSALYLCASSFGTSGGPFQETQYFGPGTRLLVL.

This clone was seen only a few times. The chain has TRBV25-1 and TRBJ2-7, with TRBD2 matching over 14 bases. CDR3 length: 16 amino acids. The V gene end was trimmed by 7 bases and the J gene end by 8 bases; junction bases not matched to a gene: 13. Germline V CDR1 and CDR2: MGHDK, SYGVNS. This CDR3 reads CASTPSGGLAGGKQYF. As DNA, the CDR3 is TGTGCCAGCACCCCCTCGGGAGGACTAGCGGGAGGCAAGCAGTACTTC.

The J gene is TRBJ2-4, the V gene TRBV19, with 9 positions matching TRBD1. Germline CDR1 reads LNHDA; CDR2 reads SQIVND (reference sequence). The CDR3 totals 15 residues. V lost 4 bases to trimming and J lost 2 bases; unmatched junction nucleotides: 3. The CDR3 is CASSRDRDSKNIQYF. The CDR3 DNA reads as TGTGCCAGTAGTAGGGACAGGGATTCCAAAAACATTCAGTACTTC.